The sequence of this TCR beta chain was determined in a study of blood T cell repertoires in COVID-19. Study background: From T cells, B-cell-depleted T cells, or PBMCs came the material, which was cDNA or gDNA.

This clone has just one count. The age range of participants was 18 to 89 years, with residence in about two dozen US areas. Donors in Cohort 3 who had recovered were those with two negative PCRs, healthcare professional clearance, or resolution of their symptoms. In the original processing: Cell counts per sample came from amplifying reference gene primers. Here immunoSEQ multiplex PCR was the method, and the copy in TCRdb shows in-frame clones only, minus some. V and J calls and clone size are copied from that table; D and trimming were computed from the DNA. The repertoire consists of roughly 360,000 clones, with more than 75% occurring once and the leading ten covering 1% to 1.5%. Germline V gene lookup returns CDR1 SGHRS and CDR2 YFSETQ. This CDR3 comprises 15 residues. V was clipped by 1 base and J by 4 bases; unmatched bases: 7.

This clonotype was obtained from a man in his thirties or forties who had recovered from COVID-19. The sequenced sample was PBMCs or T cells enriched from blood (not recorded which). V and J are TRBV5-1 and TRBJ2-7; 8 bases agree with TRBD1. In DNA, the CDR3 is TGCGCCAGCAGCTTGCCTCTGACAGGGGAGTACGAGCAGTACTTC. Protein sequence: CASSLPLTGEYEQYF.